The sequence of this TCR beta chain was determined in a study of blood T cell repertoires in COVID-19. Libraries were prepared by immunoSEQ multiplex PCR; TCRdb keeps only in-frame clonotypes and omits some of them. The sample has 250,000 or so clones; around 90% are singletons. CDR1 SQVTM and CDR2 ANQGSEA come from the germline V gene. Germline trimming cut 6 bases from V and 3 bases from J; bases unmatched to any gene: 9. The CDR3 loop spans 14 amino acids. Sequenced material: PBMCs or T cells enriched from blood (not recorded which). The sequence derives from a man between 50 and 59 years old who had been exposed to COVID-19. V is TRBV29-1 and J is TRBJ1-2; TRBD1 aligns across 8 bases. Here the CDR3 reads CSVIGQGFDYGYTF. The CDR3 DNA reads as TGCAGCGTAATCGGACAGGGTTTTGACTATGGCTACACCTTC.